This T cell receptor beta chain was observed in a study of blood T cells in healthy people across ages. Deletions cut 5 bases from V and 2 bases from J, with 15 bases between. CDR1 and CDR2 (germline): MNHEY, SVGEGT. The CDR3 loop spans 16 amino acids. This clonotype has only one observation. The antigen is not known. A sample-barcoded 5' primer and a J-beta primer mix were used in a second PCR of roughly 7 to 11 cycles. TCRdb fed the 5' RACE reads into MiXCR, producing one record per CDR3 protein. The sample includes about 780,000 distinct CDR3 sequences, about 47% of them seen just once. Each donor's blood draw was ten milliliters of peripheral blood. Extraction yielded at least 6 micrograms of total RNA per sample. Whole-study results and caveats: TCR beta diversity tracked closely with naive T cell percentage.

What was sequenced was blood. The chain carries TRBV6-2 or TRBV6-3 and TRBJ2-2; maybe TRBD1 (5 bases). This TCR came from a man older than 75 in good health. CDR3 protein: CASSQDLGENTGELFF. The CDR3, as DNA: TGTGCCAGCAGTCAGGATTTAGGGGAAAACACCGGGGAGCTGTTTTTT.